This T cell receptor (beta chain) came from a study of beta chain features in type 1 diabetes. Study-wide background: Patients did not differ from healthy donors in age, gender or cell yield.

A word on this clone: The antigen is not known.

Expressed TCRB transcripts were sequenced because the isolated RNA had all been reverse transcribed beforehand. Only in-frame clones appear in the TCRdb table, and some are missing; sequencing was by immunoSEQ multiplex PCR. The data contain around 300,000 clones, about 15% of them singletons. This CDR3 is built from 14 residues. The germline CDR1 and CDR2 sequences are MNHEY and SVGAGI. V was shortened by 2 bases and J by 6 bases, with 13 bases between the two germline ends. The study, taken as a whole, reports: Patients with Type 1 diabetes showed moderately but significantly shorter TCRB CDR3s in all four CD4+ subsets.

Donors contributed one heparinised blood draw apiece, averaging about 116 mL. What was sequenced was naive CD4+ T cells from blood. The V gene is TRBV6-5, the J gene TRBJ1-1, with a tentative D call TRBD1 (5 bases). The TCR comes from a man between 18 and 35 years old with type 1 diabetes. CDR3 bases: TGTGCCAGCAGTTACGAGTGGGGGGGGTCTGAAGCTTTCTTT. Protein: CASSYEWGGSEAFF.